The following is a TCR beta chain sequence with its context. What it recognizes is unknown. TCRdb's copy holds only in-frame clones and misses some; the assay was immunoSEQ multiplex PCR. Here the sample spans about 15,000 clones, around 90% being singletons. The data belong to a study of STAT3 mutations in large granular lymphocyte leukemia. Study at large: Canonical activating STAT3 mutations were detected in roughly half of the longitudinally sequenced T-LGLL patients. Immunosuppressive therapy was given to more than half of T-LGLL patients. Overall study results and limits: In T-cell large granular lymphocyte leukemia, about half of patients showed multiple immunodominant subclonotypes. Some patients had persisting codominant clonotypes that could mask small clones. TCR clonotype switching after therapy occurred in about 35% of the 18 patients.

The sample was peripheral blood mononuclear cells. The sequence was collected from a woman aged 45-65 years with T-cell large granular lymphocyte leukemia. Some clones in this sample may be carry-over from other donors' samples.

CDR3 sequence reads: CASSSLAGAGETQYF. The CDR3 coding sequence is TGCGCCAGCAGCTCCTTAGCGGGAGCTGGCGAGACCCAGTACTTC. This rearrangement joins TRBV5-1 to TRBJ2-5, with 9 bases that match TRBD2. CDR3 length: 15 residues. V was clipped by 3 bases and J by 5 bases; unmatched bases: 8. The V gene's germline CDR1 is SGHRS and CDR2 YFSETQ.